Given below is one T cell receptor beta chain in context. Its specificity is not known. These data originate in a study of T cells in Graves' hyperthyroidism and ophthalmopathy. Clinical symptoms, serum thyroxine and TRAb, thyroid ultrasound and orbital computed tomography together formed the diagnostic basis. Isolation of PBMCs was performed on 8.5 to 10 ml fresh peripheral blood. Researchers took RNA transcripts and amplified the TCR beta CDR3 regions from them. A first-round RT-PCR of the TCR CDR3 used the HTBI primer set. One entry per CDR3 protein results from TCRdb running MiXCR on the multiplex PCR reads. The table shows approximately 610,000 distinct CDR3 sequences, with roughly 14% occurring only once. The study's findings and limits: Ophthalmopathy was model-predicted a median around seven months pre-onset. Ophthalmopathy stood apart from stable hyperthyroidism in a 13 V-J model.

The CDR3 totals 18 residues. The germline gives CDR1 MDHEN, CDR2 SYDVKM. Trimming at V came to 6 bases and at J to 3 bases, leaving 15 bases not matched to a gene. Sequencing was performed on blood. The origin of this receptor is a woman in her forties with Graves' ophthalmopathy. The gene calls are TRBV28 and TRBJ2-7, with 12 bases identical to TRBD2. Written as DNA, the CDR3 is TGTGCCAGCAGCCAAGATTGGCACGGGACTAGCGGGTACTACGAGCAGTACTTC. This sequence encodes CASSQDWHGTSGYYEQYF.